This TCR beta chain emerged from a study of T cell repertoires in cytomegalovirus infection. At least ten counts were recorded for this clonotype. The antigen is not known. The CDR3 totals 16 residues. V lost 6 bases, J lost 8 bases, and 13 bases stayed unmatched. The germline CDR1 and CDR2 sequences are SEHNR and FQNEAQ (reference sequence). TCRdb called the reads again in MiXCR, with one record for every CDR3 protein. This table has some 130,000 distinct CDR3 sequences, roughly a third appearing once. This receptor was taken from a human donor in good health (CMV status not recorded). Some clones in this sample may be carry-over from other donors' samples. The sequences come from CD8+ T cells from cultured PBMCs, collected from culture after CMV antigen stimulation. The rearrangement uses TRBV7-9 and TRBJ1-4; the match to TRBD1 covers 9 bases. The CDR3 is CASRRGQGFANEKLFF. In DNA form, the CDR3 reads TGTGCCAGCAGGCGAGGACAGGGGTTTGCAAACGAAAAACTGTTTTTT. The full variable domain, rest sourced from reference TRBV7-9 and TRBJ1-4, is DTGVSQNPRHKITKRGQNVTFRCDPISEHNRLYWYRQTLGQGPEFLTYFQNEAQLEKSRLLSDRFSAERPKGSFSTLEIQRTEQGDSAMYLCASRRGQGFANEKLFFGSGTQLSVL.